Sequencing of this TCR beta chain was carried out in a study of blood T cells in healthy people across ages. Total RNA extraction produced at least 5.5 micrograms (per sample) for the study. This clonotype was observed a few times. Its antigen remains unidentified. A second PCR, run for roughly 7 to 11 cycles, used a sample-barcoded 5' primer plus a J-beta primer mix. Each CDR3 protein is one row after TCRdb ran MiXCR on the 5' RACE reads. This table holds 1.8 million or so distinct CDR3 sequences, about 39% found once. Study findings and constraints: Among long-lived donors, naive CD4+ cells were more numerous and diversity higher than in aged donors. Per million T cells, TCR beta diversity dropped roughly linearly as age increased.

V lost 5 bases, J lost 4 bases, and 20 bases lay in between. The CDR3 runs 16 residues. CDR1 SEHNR and CDR2 FQNEAQ come from the germline V gene (reference sequence). The sample was blood. The chain employs TRBV7-9 and TRBJ2-5; D may be TRBD2 (5 bases). The source of this sequence is a human donor in good health. CDR3 in amino acids: CASSARAGLPTETQYF. The CDR3, as DNA: TGTGCCAGCAGCGCTAGAGCCGGACTCCCAACAGAGACCCAGTACTTC.